Below, 19 T cell receptor beta chains from the same sample are listed, as sequenced in a study of blood T cell repertoires in COVID-19. The assay was immunoSEQ multiplex PCR, and TCRdb's table has in-frame clones only and misses some. The data show under 300,000 clones, around 88% seen once. The sample comprised PBMCs or T cells enriched from blood (not recorded which). All receptors come from a woman aged 40 to 50 with acute COVID-19.

The chain has TRBV9 and TRBJ2-7; perhaps TRBD2 as D (5 bases). Trimming pared 0 bases from V and 2 bases from J, leaving 9 bases between. CDR3 length: 14 amino acids. Germline V gene sequence: CDR1 SGDLS, CDR2 YYNGEE. In nucleotides, the CDR3 is TGTGCCAGCAGCGTAGACGGGAATCCCTACGAGCAGTACTTC. Its protein product is CASSVDGNPYEQYF.

V is TRBV18 and J is TRBJ1-1; D perhaps matches TRBD1 (6 bases). The V end was cut by 2 bases, the J end by 10 bases, with 14 bases between. Looked up from germline, CDR1 is KGHSH and CDR2 is LQKENI. The CDR3 is 13 residues long. CDR3 sequence reads: CASSPYQGSVAFF. Here the CDR3 DNA reads TGTGCCAGCTCACCATATCAGGGGAGCGTAGCTTTCTTT.

The genes are TRBV6-2 or TRBV6-3 and TRBJ2-1, with no clear D. Trimming took off 6 bases at V and 6 bases at J, with 12 bases between the two ends. CDR1 MNHEY and CDR2 SVGEGT come from the germline V gene. This CDR3 has 13 residues. CDR3 sequence (DNA): TGTGCCAGCAGCCCCGTCGCGTTCAATGAGCAGTTCTTC. Amino acid sequence: CASSPVAFNEQFF.

CDR3 sequence: CAWGTGGYNQPQHF. For the CDR3, the DNA is TGTGCCTGGGGCACAGGGGGTTACAATCAGCCCCAGCATTTT. The V call is TRBV30, the J call TRBJ1-5; 8 positions match TRBD1. Germline V gene data show CDR1 as GTSNPN and CDR2 as SVGIG (reference sequence). The ends lost 5 bases at V and 3 bases at J; junction bases unmatched: 6. The CDR3 is made up of 14 amino acids.

The rearrangement links TRBV21-1 to TRBJ2-7; the D segment call TRBD2 is taken from the table without a DNA check. TRBV21-1 is marked as a pseudogene. The CDR3 extends over 20 amino acids. The CDR3 DNA reads as TGTGCCAGCAGCCTGACGTCGACTAGCGGGAGGACCCCCAATTGCTACGAGCAGTACTTC. It codes for CASSLTSTSGRTPNCYEQYF.

The chain carries TRBV3-1 (or the pseudogene TRBV3-2) and TRBJ2-7, with 9 bases fitting TRBD2. The CDR3 has 15 residues. Germline-derived CDR1 and CDR2 are LGHDT and YNNKEL (reference sequence). With 0 bases clipped from V and 5 bases from J, the junction kept 5 bases outside the gene matches. Written as DNA, the CDR3 is TGTGCCAGCAGCCAAGATCTTCGGACTAGCGACGAGCAGTACTTC. It specifies CASSQDLRTSDEQYF.

This clone was observed a few times. The chain couples TRBV4-1 to TRBJ1-3; the match to TRBD1 covers 9 bases. The junction had 5 bases not matched to a gene; V was cut back by 1 base and J by 7 bases. Looked up from germline, CDR1 is MGHRA and CDR2 is YSYEKL. The CDR3 sequence is 15 residues long. This chain's CDR3 is CASSQGDRVSNTIYF. Written as DNA, the CDR3 is TGCGCCAGCAGCCAAGGGGACAGGGTATCCAACACCATATATTTT.

This clone was seen only a few times. The chain joins TRBV18 to TRBJ1-2, with D perhaps matching TRBD1 (6 bases). The germline V gene encodes CDR1 KGHSH and CDR2 LQKENI. The length of the CDR3 is 15 residues. Trimming took 5 bases from V and 0 from J, leaving 13 bases between them. CDR3 region: CASSERDTANYGYTF. The CDR3 nucleotides are TGTGCCAGCTCAGAGAGGGACACAGCTAACTATGGCTACACCTTC.

This clone has just a few counts. The chain links TRBV30 to TRBJ1-3; D is unclear. Trimming pared 3 bases from V and 4 bases from J, leaving 13 bases between. Germline CDR1 and CDR2: GTSNPN and SVGIG (reference sequence). The CDR3 extends over 14 amino acids. The CDR3 DNA sequence: TGTGCCTGGAGAGTAGGAGGGATCGGAAACACCATATATTTT. Translation gives CAWRVGGIGNTIYF.

This rearrangement joins TRBV24-1 to TRBJ2-1; 9 bases are a match to TRBD2. The trim removed 5 bases at V and 6 bases at J, leaving 7 bases unmatched. This CDR3 is built from 15 residues. Germline loops: CDR1 KGHDR, CDR2 SFDVKD. The CDR3 protein is CATSGRRGGSNEQFF. As DNA, the CDR3 is TGTGCCACCAGTGGTCGGCGGGGGGGGTCCAATGAGCAGTTCTTC.

This sequence joins TRBV11-3 and TRBJ2-7; D perhaps matches TRBD2 (5 bases). V was pared by 0 bases and J by 0 bases, with 12 bases between. The CDR3 has 16 amino acids. Germline CDR1 and CDR2: SGHNT and YENEEA. CDR3 sequence: CASSLDWRASSYEQYF. The CDR3 DNA follows: TGTGCCAGCAGCTTAGATTGGCGGGCAAGCTCCTACGAGCAGTACTTC. Drawing the rest from reference TRBV11-3 and TRBJ2-7, the complete variable domain is EAGVVQSPRYKIIEKKQPVAFWCNPISGHNTLYWYLQNLGQGPELLIRYENEEAVDDSQLPKDRFSAERLKGVDSTLKIQPAELGDSAVYLCASSLDWRASSYEQYFGPGTRLTVT.

This sequence joins TRBV11-3 and TRBJ2-7; D ambiguous. Per the germline V gene, CDR1 is SGHNT and CDR2 is YENEEA. The CDR3 extends over 14 amino acids. V lost 0 bases and J lost 2, with 8 bases in between. The CDR3 DNA is TGTGCCAGCAGCTTAGAGGCAAATACCTACGAGCAGTACTTC. This gives the protein CASSLEANTYEQYF.

The V call is TRBV11-2, the J call TRBJ2-5; 16 nucleotides align to TRBD2. V trimming: 2 bases; J trimming: 7 bases; junction bases outside the gene matches: 7. In germline, CDR1 is SGHAT, CDR2 FQNNGV. The CDR3 length is 17 residues. The CDR3 spells CASSLTGTSGRGGTQYF. The CDR3 DNA reads as TGTGCCAGCAGCTTAACCGGGACTAGCGGGAGGGGAGGGACCCAGTACTTC. The variable domain in full, with the rest retrieved from reference TRBV11-2 and TRBJ2-5, is EAGVAQSPRYKIIEKRQSVAFWCNPISGHATLYWYQQILGQGPKLLIQFQNNGVVDDSQLPKDRFSAERLKGVDSTLKIQPAKLEDSAVYLCASSLTGTSGRGGTQYFGPGTRLLVL.

This clone was seen only a few times. This chain uses TRBV6-5 with TRBJ2-1; weak D call: TRBD2 (6 bases). This CDR3 has 13 amino acids. The V end lost 6 bases, the J end lost 7 bases, and 13 bases lay between the germline ends. Germline values: CDR1 MNHEY, CDR2 SVGAGI. The CDR3 sequence: CASRPGGLNEQFF. In nucleotides, the CDR3 is TGTGCCAGCAGGCCTGGGGGGTTGAATGAGCAGTTCTTC.

The rearrangement links TRBV2 to TRBJ2-5, with D possibly matching TRBD1 (6 bases). The V and J ends lost 7 bases and 5 bases respectively, with 14 bases between them. CDR1 SNHLY and CDR2 FYNNEI come from the germline V gene. The CDR3 length is 13 residues. The CDR3 DNA is TGTGCCAGCAATCCCGACAGGAGGGAGACCCAGTACTTC. This sequence encodes CASNPDRRETQYF.

CDR3 amino acids: CASSQHRGGGELFF. Here the CDR3 DNA reads TGTGCCAGCAGCCAGCACAGGGGAGGCGGGGAGCTGTTTTTT. This chain connects TRBV14 to TRBJ2-2; D might be TRBD1 (7 bases). CDR3 length equals 14 residues. CDR1 and CDR2 (germline): SGHDN, FVKESK. Trimming left V 3 bases short and J 7 bases short, with 12 bases between.

Details on this clone: The sample contains more than one DNA sequence encoding this CDR3. The chain is built from TRBV24-1 and TRBJ2-5; no clear D gene. Deletions cut 4 bases from V and 5 bases from J, with 10 bases between. Germline V gene data show CDR1 as KGHDR and CDR2 as SFDVKD. The CDR3 is 13 amino acids. The DNA for the CDR3 is TGTGCCACCAGTGACCCGGGTGGGGAGACCCAGTACTTC. Protein: CATSDPGGETQYF.

The rearrangement links TRBV6-1 to TRBJ2-3; maybe TRBD2 (6 bases). Germline V lookup: CDR1 MNHNS, CDR2 SASEGT. The CDR3 sequence is 15 residues long. Trimming cost V 1 base and J 4 bases, with 12 bases left between them. Here the CDR3 DNA reads TGTGCCAGCAGTGAAGTGGAGGCTAGCGCAGATACGCAGTATTTT. Amino acids: CASSEVEASADTQYF.

This clone was detected only once. The chain is built from TRBV5-1 and TRBJ2-6, with 8 bases aligning to TRBD1. The CDR3 runs 16 residues. Trimming took 4 bases from V and 2 from J; bases not matched to a gene: 5. In germline, CDR1 is SGHRS, CDR2 YFSETQ. CDR3 sequence reads: CASSRTGTTGANVLTF. CDR3 sequence (DNA): TGCGCCAGCAGCCGGACAGGGACCACTGGGGCCAACGTCCTGACTTTC.